This T cell receptor beta chain was observed in a study of regulatory T cells in long-lasting Graves disease. About the research overall: Patients met the persistent Graves' disease definition after over 5 years of antithyroid drugs with positive TSH receptor antibodies. Notes on the study in general: TRBV28, TRBJ1-2 and TRBJ2-5 were segments that persistent disease favored.

Time point specified: persistent/refractory GD, antithyroid drugs over 5 years with positive TRAb. Extracted PBMC RNA gave rise to the TCR library. Tubes containing EDTA received about 9.7 milliliters of drawn peripheral blood. Combining iRepertoire HTBI primers with Arm-PCR of CDR3 regions, the authors built TCR beta libraries. Study processing details: The study identified about 60 TRBV and some 13 TRBJ segments across samples. MiXCR was run by TCRdb on the multiplex PCR reads, yielding one entry per CDR3 protein. These V and J calls originate from TCRdb's pipeline instead of the authors' own analysis. This sample has about 460,000 distinct CDR3 sequences, with approximately 23% found just once. This CDR3 spans 11 amino acids. In germline, CDR1 is SGHRS, CDR2 YFSETQ. This clonotype was counted ten times or more. Its cognate antigen is unknown. A read error may account for a junction end that differs from germline.

The chain links TRBV5-1 to TRBJ2-5, with D uncertain. Sequenced material: peripheral blood mononuclear cells (PBMCs), taken when the disease was refractory, from a patient treated with antithyroid drugs. The sequence came from a female donor with Graves disease. CDR3 nucleotide sequence: TGTGCCAGCAGCTTGGGCATCCTTGACCACTTC. This encodes CASSLGILDHF. Full variable domain (missing parts from reference TRBV5-1 and TRBJ2-5): KAGVTQTPRYLIKTRGQQVTLSCSPISGHRSVSWYQQTPGQGLQFLFEYFSETQRNKGNFPGRFSGRQFSNSRSEMNVSTLELGDSALYLCASSLGILDHFGPGTRLLVL.